These 28 T cell receptor beta chains were all obtained from the same sample, sequenced in a study of blood T cell repertoires in COVID-19 (dated by TCRdb to 2019 to 2021). Libraries were made using the immunoSEQ multiplex PCR assay. The immuneACCESS repertoire file appears here via TCRdb, limited to in-frame rearrangements. These files lack a portion of the clones; in checked studies, under half of the deficit traces to unresolved V genes, and the cause of the others is not known. The sample records roughly 56,000 clones, approximately 86% of which are singletons. Jointly, the top ten make up about 14% of the sample. Sequencing was carried out using peripheral blood. These TCRs come from a human donor in a cohort sampled during active COVID-19.

V gene TRBV7-6 combines with J gene TRBJ2-1, with 8 positions matching TRBD1. Looked up from germline, CDR1 is SGHVS and CDR2 is FNYEAQ. The CDR3 runs 14 residues. Germline trimming cut 1 base from V and 8 bases from J; bases unmatched to any gene: 4. CDR3 sequence (DNA): TGTGCCAGCAGCTTAGTCAGGGGGCTGGATGAGCAGTTCTTC. Translation: CASSLVRGLDEQFF.

J is TRBJ2-5 and V is TRBV4-2; 10 positions match TRBD2. Trimming at V came to 1 base and at J to 5 bases, leaving 10 bases not matched to a gene. This CDR3 region has 17 residues. The germline V gene encodes CDR1 LGHNA and CDR2 YNFKEQ. The CDR3 reads CASSQAFLAGEDETQYF. The CDR3 DNA reads as TGTGCCAGCAGCCAAGCCTTTCTAGCGGGAGAGGATGAGACCCAGTACTTC.

DNA of the CDR3: TGTGCCAGCAGTGTCGGACAGGGTCCTTTCTCTGGGGCCAACGTCCTGACTTTC. Amino acids: CASSVGQGPFSGANVLTF. The chain is built from TRBV28 and TRBJ2-6; 8 bases agree with TRBD1. The CDR3 spans 18 residues. Trimming at V came to 5 bases and at J to 0 bases, leaving 9 bases not matched to a gene. The germline V gene encodes CDR1 MDHEN and CDR2 SYDVKM.

The V call is TRBV28, the J call TRBJ1-5, with D perhaps matching TRBD1 (5 bases). The V and J ends lost 4 bases and 3 bases respectively, with 13 bases between them. CDR1 MDHEN and CDR2 SYDVKM come from the germline V gene. This CDR3 has 15 amino acids. The CDR3 sequence is CASSSLGRANQPQHF. DNA for the CDR3: TGTGCCAGCAGTTCCCTCGGCAGGGCCAATCAGCCCCAGCATTTT.

The J gene is TRBJ2-7, the V gene TRBV7-2, with 7 bases identical to TRBD2. Unmatched junction bases numbered 9, after V lost 1 base and J lost 6 bases. The CDR3 length is 15 residues. CDR1 SGHTA and CDR2 FQGNSA come from the germline V gene. This CDR3 reads CASSLGGRAWGEQYF. Here the CDR3 DNA reads TGTGCCAGCAGCTTAGGTGGGAGGGCCTGGGGCGAGCAGTACTTC.

This clone has just one count. The rearrangement links TRBV6-4 to TRBJ2-7; TRBD1 might be the D (6 bases). Trimming left V 7 bases short and J 2 bases short, with 12 bases between. The germline CDR1 and CDR2 sequences are MRHNA and SNTAGT. The CDR3 is 13 residues long. CDR3 amino acids: CASKGQGPYEQYF. The CDR3 DNA sequence: TGTGCCAGCAAAGGGCAGGGGCCCTACGAGCAGTACTTC.

This rearrangement joins TRBV10-2 to TRBJ1-2; 9 bases map to TRBD1. CDR1 WSHSY and CDR2 SAAADI come from the germline V gene. The junction had 8 bases not matched to a gene; V was cut back by 3 bases and J by 6 bases. The CDR3 runs to 15 residues. CDR3 bases: TGCGCCAGCAGTGAACCGGGACAGGGAGGCCATGGCTACACCTTC. Translated, it gives CASSEPGQGGHGYTF.

V is TRBV2 and J is TRBJ1-3, with no clear D. V lost 1 base and J 0 bases, leaving 4 bases between the germline ends. The germline V gene has CDR1 SNHLY and CDR2 FYNNEI. This CDR3 is built from 14 residues. CDR3 protein: CASSEDTSGNTIYF. The CDR3 DNA is TGTGCCAGCAGTGAAGACACCTCTGGAAACACCATATATTTT.

The chain has TRBV28 and TRBJ2-3, with TRBD2 as a possible D gene (6 bases). CDR1 and CDR2 (germline): MDHEN, SYDVKM. V lost 10 bases and J lost 6, with 23 bases in between. The CDR3 is made up of 15 amino acids. The CDR3 region is CATSPPGRLGDTQYF. The DNA of the CDR3 is TGTGCCACCTCCCCCCCCGGGAGACTCGGGGATACGCAGTATTTT.

V is TRBV6-5 and J is TRBJ2-7, with 8 bases lining up with TRBD1. The V and J ends lost 6 bases and 4 bases, in that order; junction bases with no gene match: 11. The CDR3 runs 15 residues. Looked up from germline, CDR1 is MNHEY and CDR2 is SVGAGI. DNA of the CDR3: TGTGCCAGCAGCTTAGAGGACAGGGTCGGTTACGAGCAGTACTTC. Its translation is CASSLEDRVGYEQYF.

The chain joins TRBV27 to TRBJ2-7, with D perhaps TRBD2 (5 bases). CDR3 size: 15 residues. V dropped 2 bases and J dropped 6 bases, with 17 bases sitting between them. The V gene's germline CDR1 is MNHEY and CDR2 SMNVEV (reference sequence). The chain's CDR3 is CASSLAGLYRSEQYF. CDR3 in DNA: TGTGCCAGCAGTTTAGCAGGACTCTATCGTTCCGAGCAGTACTTC.

This clone has a single count. V and J are TRBV10-3 and TRBJ2-7; D may be TRBD1 (6 bases). The CDR3 is 14 residues long. Germline V gene lookup returns CDR1 ENHRY and CDR2 SYGVKD. V was clipped by 6 bases and J by 2 bases, with 14 bases between them. The CDR3 region is CAIRPTGPTYEQYF. The CDR3, as DNA: TGTGCCATCAGACCAACAGGGCCTACCTACGAGCAGTACTTC.

The V and J genes are TRBV19 and TRBJ1-1; possible D gene TRBD1, 6 bases. The germline V gene has CDR1 LNHDA and CDR2 SQIVND (reference sequence). CDR3 size: 14 residues. Trimming left V 4 bases short and J 0 bases short, with 9 bases between. CDR3 DNA sequence: TGTGCCAGTAGTAGGGGACAACTGAACACTGAAGCTTTCTTT. Translating gives CASSRGQLNTEAFF.

The chain has TRBV27 and TRBJ2-7; D is uncertain. CDR3 length: 15 residues. Germline V gives CDR1 MNHEY, CDR2 SMNVEV (reference sequence). Trimming removed 5 bases from V and 1 base from J, with 15 bases in between. The CDR3 sequence: CASSRAHLTSYEQYF. The CDR3, as DNA: TGTGCCAGCAGTCGAGCGCATCTCACTTCCTACGAGCAGTACTTC.

This clone was found a few times. V is TRBV19 and J is TRBJ1-5; 7 nucleotides line up with TRBD1. The junction had 2 bases not matched to a gene; V was cut back by 0 bases and J by 3 bases. CDR1 and CDR2 from the germline V gene are LNHDA and SQIVND (reference sequence). CDR3 length equals 15 residues. DNA for the CDR3: TGTGCCAGTAGTATAGAGGACAGGTTCAATCAGCCCCAGCATTTT. Its translation: CASSIEDRFNQPQHF. Together with reference TRBV19 and TRBJ1-5, the CDR3 gives the full variable domain: DGGITQSPKYLFRKEGQNVTLSCEQNLNHDAMYWYRQDPGQGLRLIYYSQIVNDFQKGDIAEGYSVSREKKESFPLTVTSAQKNPTAFYLCASSIEDRFNQPQHFGDGTRLSIL.

This rearrangement joins TRBV27 to TRBJ2-7; 10 nucleotides align to TRBD2. From germline, CDR1 is MNHEY and CDR2 SMNVEV (reference sequence). The length of the CDR3 is 15 residues. V dropped 3 bases and J dropped 3; count of bases not matched to a gene: 5. CDR3 loop: CASSLSLAGFYEQYF. The DNA for the CDR3 is TGTGCCAGCAGTTTGTCACTAGCGGGGTTCTACGAGCAGTACTTC.

A single count supports this clone. The chain links TRBV4-3 to TRBJ2-7; 10 bases map to TRBD2. Trimming at V came to 0 bases and at J to 0 bases, leaving 2 bases not matched to a gene. Germline V gene lookup returns CDR1 LGHNA and CDR2 YSLEER. This CDR3 has 16 residues. CDR3 bases: TGCGCCAGCAGCCAAGATTCTAGCGGGAGCTCCTACGAGCAGTACTTC. This translates into CASSQDSSGSSYEQYF.

V gene TRBV5-1 combines with J gene TRBJ2-2; the match to TRBD2 covers 13 bases. Trimming cost V 6 bases and J 7 bases; bases outside gene matches: 6. Germline V gene data show CDR1 as SGHRS and CDR2 as YFSETQ. This CDR3 comprises 15 residues. CDR3 region: CASKTSGRENGELFF. The CDR3 DNA is TGCGCCAGCAAAACTAGCGGGAGGGAGAACGGGGAGCTGTTTTTT.

This clone was seen a single time. The rearrangement joins TRBV24-1 to TRBJ2-2; a weak D match, TRBD1 (7 bases). The CDR3 is made up of 14 amino acids. V lost 3 bases and J lost 4, with 8 bases in between. Per the germline V gene, CDR1 is KGHDR and CDR2 is SFDVKD. Here the CDR3 reads CATSDQGGTGELFF. The CDR3, as DNA: TGTGCCACCAGTGATCAGGGGGGCACCGGGGAGCTGTTTTTT.

The J gene is TRBJ2-1, the V gene TRBV5-1; the match to TRBD2 covers 9 bases. The CDR3 runs to 16 residues. The J segment lost 4 bases and the V segment lost 0 bases, leaving 5 bases of the junction unmatched. Germline V lookup: CDR1 SGHRS, CDR2 YFSETQ. The CDR3 bases are TGCGCCAGCAGCTTGGTGGCTAGCGGGGTATACAATGAGCAGTTCTTC. As protein: CASSLVASGVYNEQFF.

The gene calls are TRBV10-3 and TRBJ2-1, with 9 positions matching TRBD2. This CDR3 contains 17 residues. Germline lookup yields CDR1 ENHRY and CDR2 SYGVKD. V lost 0 bases and J lost 0; bases outside the gene matches: 3. The CDR3 sequence is CAISESDSGSSYNEQFF. As DNA, the CDR3 is TGTGCCATCAGTGAGTCGGATAGCGGGAGCTCCTACAATGAGCAGTTCTTC.

The rearrangement uses TRBV30 and TRBJ2-1; 8 bases map to TRBD2. The CDR3 consists of 15 residues. Germline V CDR1 and CDR2: GTSNPN, SVGIG (reference sequence). V shed 4 bases, J shed 0 bases, and the junction held 5 bases outside the gene matches. CDR3 nucleotides: TGTGCCTGGATGTACGGGAGGGACTCCTACAATGAGCAGTTCTTC. It specifies CAWMYGRDSYNEQFF.

This clone was observed a handful of times. The chain couples TRBV7-9 to TRBJ2-7, with D possibly TRBD2 on 6 matching bases. Per the germline V gene, CDR1 is SEHNR and CDR2 is FQNEAQ (reference sequence). The V end lost 8 bases, the J end lost 2 bases, and 16 bases lay between the germline ends. The CDR3 runs 14 residues. The DNA for the CDR3 is TGTGCCAGCCAGAAGCGGGCGGAAACCTACGAGCAGTACTTC. The encoded protein is CASQKRAETYEQYF.

V gene TRBV10-3 combines with J gene TRBJ2-3; TRBD1 agrees at 10 bases. This CDR3 contains 17 residues. With V trimmed by 6 bases and J by 5 bases, 14 bases remained unmatched. Per germline, CDR1 ENHRY and CDR2 SYGVKD. The DNA for the CDR3 is TGTGCCATCAGCGGAAACCAACGGGACAGGGGTGGAGATACGCAGTATTTT. It specifies CAISGNQRDRGGDTQYF.

The rearrangement links TRBV3-1 (or the pseudogene TRBV3-2) to TRBJ2-3, with a weak D call TRBD2 (6 bases). The length of the CDR3 is 17 residues. V lost 1 base and J 4 bases, leaving 18 bases between the germline ends. Germline CDR1 and CDR2: LGHDT and YNNKEL (reference sequence). CDR3 residues: CASSQVSCHSGPDTQYF. CDR3 bases: TGTGCCAGCAGCCAAGTAAGCTGCCATAGCGGCCCAGATACGCAGTATTTT.

Comment on this clone: The sample holds other DNA sequences that translate to the same CDR3. The chain joins TRBV6-5 to TRBJ1-2; TRBD1 agrees at 9 bases. The CDR3 extends over 14 amino acids. Losses at the gene ends were 6 bases for V and 2 bases for J; bases not matched to a gene: 4. In germline, CDR1 is MNHEY, CDR2 SVGAGI. The CDR3 bases are TGTGCCAGCAGCACCGGACAGGGGAACTATGGCTACACCTTC. This gives the protein CASSTGQGNYGYTF.

This chain links TRBV7-2 with TRBJ2-2, with 8 nucleotides matching TRBD1. V shed 5 bases, J shed 1 base, and the junction held 3 bases outside the gene matches. CDR1 SGHTA and CDR2 FQGNSA come from the germline V gene. The CDR3 length is 15 residues. The CDR3 DNA reads as TGTGCCAGCAGCCTTGGGACAGGGAACACCGGGGAGCTGTTTTTT. Translating it yields CASSLGTGNTGELFF.

The CDR3 region has the DNA TGTGCCAGCAGTCGCCTCGCGGAGGGGGGGTCCTACGAGCAGTACTTC. Its protein product is CASSRLAEGGSYEQYF. The chain joins TRBV27 to TRBJ2-7; D is possibly TRBD2 (7 bases). The CDR3 spans 16 residues. Trimming removed 5 bases from V and 1 base from J, with 18 bases in between. Germline V CDR1 and CDR2: MNHEY, SMNVEV (reference sequence).